The 23 T cell receptor beta chains below all came from one sample that was sequenced in a study of blood T cell repertoires in COVID-19. Clones were sequenced by immunoSEQ multiplex PCR, and TCRdb holds only the in-frame ones, with some missing. This sample has some 220,000 clones, with 83% found just once. Sample: peripheral blood. These receptors were obtained from a woman aged 30 to 39 with COVID-19, enrolled during active disease.

This rearrangement joins TRBV12-3 or TRBV12-4 to TRBJ1-2; the D gene is possibly TRBD1 (6 bases). The CDR3 consists of 12 residues. The V end lost 6 bases, the J end lost 6 bases, and 11 bases lay between the germline ends. The CDR3 spells CASSWTANGYTF. CDR3 coding DNA: TGTGCCAGCAGCTGGACAGCTAATGGCTACACCTTC.

This clone was recorded a few times. The same CDR3 can be traced to other DNA sequences in this sample. The chain combines TRBV2 with TRBJ1-1, with D perhaps matching TRBD1 (6 bases). Germline V gene lookup returns CDR1 SNHLY and CDR2 FYNNEI. This CDR3 region has 13 residues. V lost 1 base and J 7 bases, leaving 10 bases between the germline ends. The CDR3 region has the DNA TGTGCCAGCAGTGAAGACAGGGTCAGTGAAGCTTTCTTT. It codes for CASSEDRVSEAFF.

CDR3 residues: CASSTTLTSGDEQYF. The CDR3 DNA follows: TGTGCCAGTAGTACAACCCTGACTAGCGGGGACGAGCAGTACTTC. V usage is TRBV19 and J usage is TRBJ2-7, with 11 bases identical to TRBD2. J was trimmed by 5 bases and V by 4 bases; bases with no gene match: 7. CDR1 is LNHDA and CDR2 is SQIVND in the germline V gene (reference sequence). The length of the CDR3 is 15 residues.

The chain recombines TRBV4-1 with TRBJ1-2, with 7 positions matching TRBD1. This CDR3 has 14 amino acids. Germline V gene sequence: CDR1 MGHRA, CDR2 YSYEKL. J gave up 6 bases and V 4 bases, and 8 bases lay outside the gene matches. CDR3 in DNA: TGCGCCAGCAGCCCTAATAGGGGGCCAGATGGCTACACCTTC. As protein: CASSPNRGPDGYTF.

This chain joins TRBV4-3 and TRBJ2-7; possibly TRBD1 for D (5 bases). V lost 0 bases, J lost 2 bases, and 23 bases lay in between. Per germline, CDR1 LGHNA and CDR2 YSLEER. This CDR3 region has 19 residues. The CDR3 bases are TGCGCCAGCAGCCAAGACCTAGACTCCGGGTCCACGACAGCCTACGAGCAGTACTTC. Translating gives CASSQDLDSGSTTAYEQYF.

Details on this clone: The junction does not match germline at one end; this may be a read error. The CDR3 here is CSARVLGLDLF. The CDR3 bases are TGCAGTGCTAGAGTTTTGGGACTTGACCTATTC. This chain links TRBV20-1 with TRBJ1-2, with TRBD1 as a possible D gene (5 bases). CDR1 is DFQATT and CDR2 is SNEGSKA in the germline V gene (reference sequence). The length of the CDR3 is 11 residues.

The V gene is TRBV27, the J gene TRBJ2-1; 11 bases agree with TRBD2. Per the germline V gene, CDR1 is MNHEY and CDR2 is SMNVEV (reference sequence). The CDR3 sequence is 15 residues long. The V gene end was trimmed by 5 bases and the J gene end by 8 bases; junction bases not matched to a gene: 8. The CDR3 loop is CASSHPGLAADEQFF. CDR3 in DNA: TGTGCCAGCAGTCATCCGGGACTAGCGGCGGATGAGCAGTTCTTC.

In its sample, this clone was seen a few times. This rearrangement joins TRBV2 to TRBJ1-6, with D unclear. Germline assignment: CDR1 SNHLY and CDR2 FYNNEI. The CDR3 consists of 15 residues. Trimming left V 3 bases short and J 6 bases short, with 12 bases between. CDR3 region: CASSEEGLSNSPLHF. CDR3 DNA: TGTGCCAGCAGTGAGGAGGGCTTGAGTAATTCACCCCTCCACTTT.

In this sample, this clone turned up a few times. The genes are TRBV19 and TRBJ1-4; 7 bases match TRBD1. Looked up from germline, CDR1 is LNHDA and CDR2 is SQIVND (reference sequence). Unmatched junction bases numbered 6, after V lost 7 bases and J lost 7 bases. This CDR3 has 13 residues. CDR3 residues: CASKQGRSEKLFF. The DNA of the CDR3 is TGTGCCAGTAAACAGGGGAGGAGTGAAAAACTGTTTTTT.

V gene TRBV6-1 combines with J gene TRBJ2-7; unclear D gene. Germline V CDR1 and CDR2: MNHNS, SASEGT. V was shortened by 2 bases and J by 2 bases, with 10 bases between the two germline ends. The CDR3 contains 14 residues. The CDR3: CASSEMRITYEQYF. CDR3 sequence (DNA): TGTGCCAGCAGTGAAATGAGAATTACCTACGAGCAGTACTTC.

This clone turned up a few times. This sequence joins TRBV6-5 and TRBJ2-7; 12 positions match TRBD1. Germline CDR1 reads MNHEY; CDR2 reads SVGAGI. The CDR3 runs to 13 residues. J lost 7 bases, V lost 11 bases, and 9 bases had no gene match. The CDR3 DNA sequence: TGTGCCGCCGCGGGACAGGGGGCGCGAGAGCAGTACTTC. Its protein is CAAAGQGAREQYF.

V usage is TRBV5-1 and J usage is TRBJ2-1; the match to TRBD2 covers 7 bases. Germline trimming cut 4 bases from V and 9 bases from J; bases unmatched to any gene: 13. The CDR3 loop spans 15 amino acids. Germline loops: CDR1 SGHRS, CDR2 YFSETQ. The CDR3 region is CASSLRLAGGAEQFF. CDR3 nucleotide sequence: TGCGCCAGCAGCCTCCGACTAGCAGGTGGGGCTGAGCAGTTCTTC.

J is TRBJ2-5 and V is TRBV6-5, with 14 bases fitting TRBD2. CDR3 length: 16 amino acids. The germline CDR1 and CDR2 sequences are MNHEY and SVGAGI. Trimming removed 4 bases from V and 3 bases from J; junction bases left unmatched: 4. CDR3 sequence: CASSFRTSGGKETQYF. CDR3 nucleotides: TGTGCCAGCAGTTTCAGGACTAGCGGGGGGAAAGAGACCCAGTACTTC.

This chain links TRBV5-1 with TRBJ2-5; possible D gene TRBD2, 6 bases. V lost 2 bases, J lost 6 bases, and 14 bases lay in between. Germline lookup yields CDR1 SGHRS and CDR2 YFSETQ. This CDR3 contains 14 residues. The DNA of the CDR3 is TGCGCCAGCAGCTTCGGGGGTGCGGAACAGACCCAGTACTTC. It encodes CASSFGGAEQTQYF.

The chain carries TRBV19 and TRBJ1-1; 8 nucleotides agree with TRBD1. This CDR3 spans 13 amino acids. Germline lookup yields CDR1 LNHDA and CDR2 SQIVND (reference sequence). With 5 bases clipped from V and 4 bases from J, the junction kept 3 bases outside the gene matches. CDR3 in DNA: TGTGCCAGTAGTGACGGACAGGGCACTGAAGCTTTCTTT. The encoded protein is CASSDGQGTEAFF.

The chain uses TRBV5-5 and TRBJ2-3; unclear D gene. This CDR3 has 17 amino acids. Deletions cut 1 base from V and 4 bases from J, with 19 bases between. Germline CDR1 reads SGHKS; CDR2 reads YYEKEE (reference sequence). CDR3 region: CASSLLGDYGLPDTQYF. The CDR3 DNA reads as TGTGCCAGCAGCTTGCTGGGCGATTATGGGCTGCCAGATACGCAGTATTTT.

This clone was observed a handful of times. The gene calls are TRBV4-1 and TRBJ2-7; TRBD1 agrees at 8 bases. The CDR3 covers 17 residues. With 0 bases clipped from V and 2 bases from J, the junction kept 9 bases outside the gene matches. Per the germline V gene, CDR1 is MGHRA and CDR2 is YSYEKL. The CDR3 DNA reads TGCGCCAGCAGCCAAGATGAAGGACAGGGAACACCCTACGAGCAGTACTTC. Amino acids: CASSQDEGQGTPYEQYF.

This sequence joins TRBV5-1 and TRBJ2-2; D uncertain. The CDR3 contains 13 residues. V was pared by 4 bases and J by 0 bases, with 4 bases between. Germline loops: CDR1 SGHRS, CDR2 YFSETQ. The CDR3 here is CASSTTNTGELFF. For the CDR3, the DNA is TGCGCCAGCAGCACTACGAACACCGGGGAGCTGTTTTTT.

This chain links TRBV6-2 or TRBV6-3 with TRBJ2-1, with TRBD2 identical over 9 bases. The CDR3 length is 14 residues. Unmatched junction bases numbered 5, after V lost 4 bases and J lost 7 bases. Germline V gene data show CDR1 as MNHEY and CDR2 as SVGEGT. CDR3 nucleotide sequence: TGTGCCAGCAGTTGGGCGGGGGGGCTTAATGAGCAGTTCTTC. It translates to CASSWAGGLNEQFF.

The V and J genes are TRBV11-2 and TRBJ2-1; no reliable D call. The V and J ends lost 1 base and 4 bases respectively, with 8 bases between them. The germline V gene has CDR1 SGHAT and CDR2 FQNNGV. The CDR3 contains 14 residues. CDR3 in amino acids: CASSLGSGYNEQFF. The DNA of the CDR3 is TGTGCCAGCAGCTTAGGTTCCGGTTACAATGAGCAGTTCTTC.

As concerns this clone: Other nucleotide sequences in the sample specify the same CDR3. This chain links TRBV7-2 with TRBJ2-5, with no clear D. V shed 2 bases and J shed 4 bases, with 8 bases lying between them. CDR3 length: 13 amino acids. The V gene's germline CDR1 is SGHTA and CDR2 FQGNSA. This CDR3 reads CASSLSLGETQYF. In DNA form, the CDR3 reads TGTGCCAGCAGCTTATCCCTCGGAGAGACCCAGTACTTC.

The chain couples TRBV5-1 to TRBJ2-5, with TRBD2 identical over 12 bases. The trim removed 0 bases at V and 4 bases at J, leaving 1 base unmatched. The germline V gene encodes CDR1 SGHRS and CDR2 YFSETQ. CDR3 size: 15 residues. This CDR3 is CASSLASGGGETQYF. The CDR3 DNA reads as TGCGCCAGCAGCTTGGCTAGCGGGGGGGGAGAGACCCAGTACTTC.

The V gene is TRBV5-6, the J gene TRBJ2-4; D gene unclear. This CDR3 contains 15 residues. Germline V CDR1 and CDR2: SGHDT, YYEEEE. V was clipped by 6 bases and J by 0 bases, with 13 bases between them. The CDR3 DNA reads as TGTGCCAGCACTCTTCGCAGACTAGCCAAAAACATTCAGTACTTC. Translation gives CASTLRRLAKNIQYF.